The clone carrying this TCR beta chain was seen a single time. In the authors' methods: For nucleated cells, counts were estimated from reference gene primer amplification. Sequencing was performed with immunoSEQ multiplex PCR; in TCRdb, only in-frame clones are kept and a portion is missing. That table gives V, J and clone size, and the DNA gave D and trimming. The table shows over 45,000 clones, with 70% to 75% occurring only once. The sample comes from a study of blood T cell repertoires in COVID-19. The overall study: Material from acute and convalescent COVID-19 was sourced from the United States, Italy and Spain. T cells, B-cell-depleted T cells, or PBMCs supplied cDNA or gDNA.

The length of the CDR3 is 15 residues. Germline V CDR1 and CDR2: MDHEN, SYDVKM. V lost 5 bases to trimming and J lost 6 bases; unmatched junction nucleotides: 7. The TCR comes from a woman aged 45-60 years with active or convalescent COVID-19. Material: peripheral blood. This chain connects TRBV28 to TRBJ1-5; TRBD1 matches at 10 bases. The chain's CDR3 is CASSPTGGWGQPQHF. Written as DNA, the CDR3 is TGTGCCAGCAGTCCGACAGGGGGCTGGGGTCAGCCCCAGCATTTT.